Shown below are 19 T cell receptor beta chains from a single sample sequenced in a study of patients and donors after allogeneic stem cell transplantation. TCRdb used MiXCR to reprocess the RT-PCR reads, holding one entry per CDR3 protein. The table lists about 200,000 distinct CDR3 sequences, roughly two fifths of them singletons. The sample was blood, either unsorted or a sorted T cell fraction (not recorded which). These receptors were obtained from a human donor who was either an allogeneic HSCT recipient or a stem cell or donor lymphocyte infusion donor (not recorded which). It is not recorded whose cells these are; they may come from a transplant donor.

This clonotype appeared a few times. Written as DNA, the CDR3 is TGTGCCAGCAGCGTAGCGGGGGGGCGGAAATCACCCCTCCACTTT. This gives the protein CASSVAGGRKSPLHF. The chain couples TRBV9 to TRBJ1-6; D may be TRBD1 (6 bases). The CDR3 covers 15 residues. Germline values: CDR1 SGDLS, CDR2 YYNGEE. Trimming left V 0 bases short and J 10 bases short, with 14 bases between.

The CDR3 sequence is CSSWTPPSGPYTDTQYF. Written as DNA, the CDR3 is TGCAGTTCCTGGACACCACCTAGCGGTCCTTACACAGATACGCAGTATTTT. This chain uses TRBV20-1 with TRBJ2-3, with 7 bases fitting TRBD2. This CDR3 comprises 17 residues. CDR1 and CDR2 from the germline V gene are DFQATT and SNEGSKA (reference sequence). Trimming took 8 bases from V and 2 from J; bases not matched to a gene: 19.

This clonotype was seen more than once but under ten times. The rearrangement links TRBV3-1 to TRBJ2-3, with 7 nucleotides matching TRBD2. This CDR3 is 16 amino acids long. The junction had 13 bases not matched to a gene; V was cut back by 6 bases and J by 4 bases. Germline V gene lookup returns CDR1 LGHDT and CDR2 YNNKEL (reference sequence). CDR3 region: CASSLSGGSPADTQYF. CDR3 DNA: TGTGCCAGCAGTCTCTCCGGCGGGAGTCCCGCAGATACGCAGTATTTT.

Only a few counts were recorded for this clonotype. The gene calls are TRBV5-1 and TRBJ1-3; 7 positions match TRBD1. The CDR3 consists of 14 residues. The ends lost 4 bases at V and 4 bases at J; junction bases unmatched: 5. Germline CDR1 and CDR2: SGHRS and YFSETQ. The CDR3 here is CASSRGQNGNTIYF. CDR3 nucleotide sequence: TGCGCCAGCAGCCGGGGACAGAACGGAAACACCATATATTTT.

CDR3: CAISDNTEGEVYEQYF. CDR3 DNA: TGTGCCATCAGTGACAACACGGAAGGGGAGGTCTACGAGCAGTACTTC. The rearrangement joins TRBV10-3 to TRBJ2-7; the D gene is possibly TRBD2 (6 bases). This CDR3 comprises 16 residues. V shed 3 bases and J shed 3 bases, with 18 bases lying between them. The germline gives CDR1 ENHRY, CDR2 SYGVKD.

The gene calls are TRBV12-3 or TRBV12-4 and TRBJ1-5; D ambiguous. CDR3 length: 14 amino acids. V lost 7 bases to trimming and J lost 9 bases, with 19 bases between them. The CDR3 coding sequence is TGTGCCAGCACCCTGGGCCTCCTTTTGGGGCCCCAGCATTTT. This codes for CASTLGLLLGPQHF.

The CDR3 reads CSATRDTQYF. Written as DNA, the CDR3 is TGCAGTGCCACTAGAGATACGCAGTATTTT. The chain couples TRBV20-1 to TRBJ2-3; D is perhaps TRBD2 (5 bases). Germline assignment: CDR1 DFQATT and CDR2 SNEGSKA (reference sequence). V shed 6 bases and J shed 5 bases, with 6 bases lying between them. The CDR3 totals 10 residues.

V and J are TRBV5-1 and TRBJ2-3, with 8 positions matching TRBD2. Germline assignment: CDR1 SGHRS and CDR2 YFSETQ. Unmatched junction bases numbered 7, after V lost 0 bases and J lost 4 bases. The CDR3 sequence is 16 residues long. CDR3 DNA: TGCGCCAGCAGCTTGGCCCGGGGAGCGGGGGCAGATACGCAGTATTTT. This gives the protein CASSLARGAGADTQYF. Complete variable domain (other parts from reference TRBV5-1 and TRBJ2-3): KAGVTQTPRYLIKTRGQQVTLSCSPISGHRSVSWYQQTPGQGLQFLFEYFSETQRNKGNFPGRFSGRQFSNSRSEMNVSTLELGDSALYLCASSLARGAGADTQYFGPGTRLTVL.

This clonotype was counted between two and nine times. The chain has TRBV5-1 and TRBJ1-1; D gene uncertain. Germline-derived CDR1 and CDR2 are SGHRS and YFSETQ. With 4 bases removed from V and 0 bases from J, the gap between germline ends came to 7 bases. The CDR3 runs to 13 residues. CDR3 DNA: TGCGCCAGCAGCCCCCAAATGAACACTGAAGCTTTCTTT. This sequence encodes CASSPQMNTEAFF.

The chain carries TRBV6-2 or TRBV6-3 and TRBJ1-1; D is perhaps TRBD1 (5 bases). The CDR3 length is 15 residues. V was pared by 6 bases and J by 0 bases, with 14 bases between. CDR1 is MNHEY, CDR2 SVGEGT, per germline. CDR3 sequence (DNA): TGTGCCAGCAGCCACGTTGGGACGGTGAACACTGAAGCTTTCTTT. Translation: CASSHVGTVNTEAFF.

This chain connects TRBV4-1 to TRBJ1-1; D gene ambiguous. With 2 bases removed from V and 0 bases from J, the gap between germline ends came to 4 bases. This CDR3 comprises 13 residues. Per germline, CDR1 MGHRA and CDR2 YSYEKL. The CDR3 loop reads CASSQLLNTEAFF. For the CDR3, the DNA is TGCGCCAGCAGCCAACTTCTGAACACTGAAGCTTTCTTT.

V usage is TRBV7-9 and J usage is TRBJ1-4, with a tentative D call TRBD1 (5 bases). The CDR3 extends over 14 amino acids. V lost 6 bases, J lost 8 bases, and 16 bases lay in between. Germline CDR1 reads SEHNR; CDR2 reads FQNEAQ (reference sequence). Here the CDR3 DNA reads TGTGCCAGCAGTCGCGACAGATTTGGCGAAAAACTGTTTTTT. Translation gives CASSRDRFGEKLFF.

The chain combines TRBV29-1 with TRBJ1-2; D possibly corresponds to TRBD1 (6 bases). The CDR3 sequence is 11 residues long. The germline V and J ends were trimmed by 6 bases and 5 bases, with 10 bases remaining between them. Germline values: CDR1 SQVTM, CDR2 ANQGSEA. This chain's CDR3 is CSVVTGYGYTF. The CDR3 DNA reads TGCAGCGTCGTAACAGGGTATGGCTACACCTTC.

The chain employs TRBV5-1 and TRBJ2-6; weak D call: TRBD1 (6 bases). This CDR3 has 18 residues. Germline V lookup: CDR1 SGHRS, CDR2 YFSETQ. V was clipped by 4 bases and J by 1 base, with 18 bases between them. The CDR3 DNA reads TGCGCCAGCAGCCTGGCTGGACAGAAGGTGTCTGGGGCCAACGTCCTGACTTTC. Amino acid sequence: CASSLAGQKVSGANVLTF. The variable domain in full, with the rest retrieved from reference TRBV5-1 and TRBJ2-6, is KAGVTQTPRYLIKTRGQQVTLSCSPISGHRSVSWYQQTPGQGLQFLFEYFSETQRNKGNFPGRFSGRQFSNSRSEMNVSTLELGDSALYLCASSLAGQKVSGANVLTFGAGSRLTVL.

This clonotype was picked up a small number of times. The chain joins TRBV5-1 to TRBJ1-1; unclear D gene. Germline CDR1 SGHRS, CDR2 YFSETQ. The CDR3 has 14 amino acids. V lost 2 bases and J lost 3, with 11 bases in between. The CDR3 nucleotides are TGCGCCAGCAGCTTCGGCCGCTTAGACACTGAAGCTTTCTTT. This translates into CASSFGRLDTEAFF.

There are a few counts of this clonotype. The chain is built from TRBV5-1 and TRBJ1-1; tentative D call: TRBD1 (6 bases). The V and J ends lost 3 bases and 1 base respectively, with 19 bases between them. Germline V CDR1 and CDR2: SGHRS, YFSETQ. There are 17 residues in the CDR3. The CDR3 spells CASSSGSRGGRNTEAFF. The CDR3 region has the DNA TGCGCCAGCAGCTCTGGGAGCAGGGGAGGACGGAACACTGAAGCTTTCTTT.

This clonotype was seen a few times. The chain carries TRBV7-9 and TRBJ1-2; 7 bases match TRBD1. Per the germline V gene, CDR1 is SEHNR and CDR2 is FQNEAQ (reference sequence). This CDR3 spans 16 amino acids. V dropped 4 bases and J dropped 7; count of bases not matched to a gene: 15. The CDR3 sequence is CASSYPSSRGILGYTF. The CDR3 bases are TGTGCCAGCAGCTACCCGAGCAGCAGGGGGATACTTGGCTACACCTTC.

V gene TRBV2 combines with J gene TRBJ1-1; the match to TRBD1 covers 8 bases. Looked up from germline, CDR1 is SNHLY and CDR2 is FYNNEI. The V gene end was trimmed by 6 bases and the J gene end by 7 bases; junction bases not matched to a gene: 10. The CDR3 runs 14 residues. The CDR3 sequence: CASSPTGDGIEAFF. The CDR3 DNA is TGTGCCAGCAGCCCGACAGGGGATGGGATTGAAGCTTTCTTT.

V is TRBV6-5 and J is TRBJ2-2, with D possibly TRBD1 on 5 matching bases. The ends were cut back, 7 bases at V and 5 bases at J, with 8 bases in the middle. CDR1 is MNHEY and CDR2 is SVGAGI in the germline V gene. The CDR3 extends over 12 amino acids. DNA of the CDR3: TGTGCCAGCATAGGGGATACCGGGGAGCTGTTTTTT. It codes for CASIGDTGELFF.